This T cell receptor (beta chain) appears in the sequencing data of a study of T cells in localized non-small cell lung cancer. CDR1 is SEHNR, CDR2 FQNEAQ, per germline (reference sequence). V was clipped by 1 base and J by 5 bases, with 8 bases between them. The CDR3 runs to 13 residues. To note about this clone: What it recognizes is unknown.

Assay used: immunoSEQ multiplex PCR; TCRdb lists only in-frame clones, some missing. This table holds 25,000 to 40,000 clones, around 80% found once. Study results and caveats: Heterogeneity remains possible because sequencing was limited to only one tumor region.

The gene calls are TRBV7-9 and TRBJ1-1; D not certain. Specimen: peripheral blood, collected before any cancer treatment. This receptor was obtained from a male donor aged 60 or over with stage III squamous cell lung carcinoma. CDR3 residues: CASSLEWATEAFF. In DNA form, the CDR3 reads TGTGCCAGCAGCTTAGAATGGGCGACTGAAGCTTTCTTT.